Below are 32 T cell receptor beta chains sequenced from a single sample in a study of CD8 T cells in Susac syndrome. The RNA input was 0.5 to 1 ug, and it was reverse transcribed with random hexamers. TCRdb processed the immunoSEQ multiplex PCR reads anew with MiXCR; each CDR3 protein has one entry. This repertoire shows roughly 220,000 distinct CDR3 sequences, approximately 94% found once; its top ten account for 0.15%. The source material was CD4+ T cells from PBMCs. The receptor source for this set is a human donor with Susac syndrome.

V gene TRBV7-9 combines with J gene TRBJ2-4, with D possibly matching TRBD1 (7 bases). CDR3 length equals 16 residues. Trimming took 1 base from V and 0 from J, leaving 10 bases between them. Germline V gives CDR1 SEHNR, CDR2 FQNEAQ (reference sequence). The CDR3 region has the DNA TGTGCCAGCAGCTTAGGACAGGGACTAGCCAAAAACATTCAGTACTTC. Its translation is CASSLGQGLAKNIQYF. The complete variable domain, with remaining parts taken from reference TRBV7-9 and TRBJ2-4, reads DTGVSQNPRHKITKRGQNVTFRCDPISEHNRLYWYRQTLGQGPEFLTYFQNEAQLEKSRLLSDRFSAERPKGSFSTLEIQRTEQGDSAMYLCASSLGQGLAKNIQYFGAGTRLSVL.

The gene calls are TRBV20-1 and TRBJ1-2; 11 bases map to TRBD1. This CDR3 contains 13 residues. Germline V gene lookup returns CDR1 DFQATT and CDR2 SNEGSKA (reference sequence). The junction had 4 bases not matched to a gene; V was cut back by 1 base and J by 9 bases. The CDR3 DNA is TGCAGTGCTAGAGTTGGACAGGGGGCGAGCTACACCTTC. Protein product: CSARVGQGASYTF.

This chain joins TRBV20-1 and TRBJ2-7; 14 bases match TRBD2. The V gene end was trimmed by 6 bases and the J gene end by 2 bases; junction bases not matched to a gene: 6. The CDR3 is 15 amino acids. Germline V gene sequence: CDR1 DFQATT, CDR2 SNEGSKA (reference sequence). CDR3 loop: CSARLAGGQTYEQYF. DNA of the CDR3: TGCAGTGCCCGACTAGCGGGGGGGCAGACCTACGAGCAGTACTTC.

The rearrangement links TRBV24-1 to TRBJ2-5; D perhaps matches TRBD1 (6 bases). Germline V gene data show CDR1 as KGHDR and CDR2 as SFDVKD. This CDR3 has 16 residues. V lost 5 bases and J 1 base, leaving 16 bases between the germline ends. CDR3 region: CATSVRTGSPQETQYF. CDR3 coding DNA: TGTGCCACCAGTGTAAGAACAGGGAGCCCCCAAGAGACCCAGTACTTC.

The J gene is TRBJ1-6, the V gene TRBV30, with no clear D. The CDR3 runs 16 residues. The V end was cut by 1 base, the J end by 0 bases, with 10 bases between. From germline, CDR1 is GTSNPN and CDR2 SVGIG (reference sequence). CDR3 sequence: CAWSGHGSSYNSPLHF. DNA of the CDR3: TGTGCCTGGAGTGGCCACGGTTCCTCCTATAATTCACCCCTCCACTTT.

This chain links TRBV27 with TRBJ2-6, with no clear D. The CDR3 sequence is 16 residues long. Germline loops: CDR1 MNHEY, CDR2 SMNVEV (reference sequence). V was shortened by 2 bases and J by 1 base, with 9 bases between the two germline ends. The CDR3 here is CASSLEFRSGANVLTF. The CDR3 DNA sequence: TGTGCCAGCAGTTTAGAATTTAGGTCTGGGGCCAACGTCCTGACTTTC.

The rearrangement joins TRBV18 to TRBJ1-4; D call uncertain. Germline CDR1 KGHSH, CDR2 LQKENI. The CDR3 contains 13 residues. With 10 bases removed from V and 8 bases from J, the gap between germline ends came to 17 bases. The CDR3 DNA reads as TGTGCCACCACACGGCTAAAAGAGGAAAAACTGTTTTTT. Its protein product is CATTRLKEEKLFF.

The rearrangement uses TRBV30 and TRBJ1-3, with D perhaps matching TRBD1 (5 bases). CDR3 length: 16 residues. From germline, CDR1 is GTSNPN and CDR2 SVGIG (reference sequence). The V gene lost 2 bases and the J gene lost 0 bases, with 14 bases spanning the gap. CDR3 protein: CAWSPPGRISGNTIYF. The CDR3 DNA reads TGTGCCTGGAGTCCCCCAGGGAGAATCTCTGGAAACACCATATATTTT.

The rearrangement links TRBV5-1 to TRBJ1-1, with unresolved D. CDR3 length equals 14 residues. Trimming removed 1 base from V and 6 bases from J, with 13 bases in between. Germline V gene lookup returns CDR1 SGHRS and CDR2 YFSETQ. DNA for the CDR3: TGCGCCAGCAGCTTGCTAGCGCAACGCTCTGAAGCTTTCTTT. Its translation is CASSLLAQRSEAFF. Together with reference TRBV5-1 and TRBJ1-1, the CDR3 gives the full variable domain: KAGVTQTPRYLIKTRGQQVTLSCSPISGHRSVSWYQQTPGQGLQFLFEYFSETQRNKGNFPGRFSGRQFSNSRSEMNVSTLELGDSALYLCASSLLAQRSEAFFGQGTRLTVV.

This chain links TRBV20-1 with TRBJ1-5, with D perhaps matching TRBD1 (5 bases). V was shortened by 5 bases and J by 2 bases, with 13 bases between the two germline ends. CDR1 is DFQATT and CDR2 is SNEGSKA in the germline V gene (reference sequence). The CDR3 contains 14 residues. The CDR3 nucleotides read TGCAGTGCTTTGGATCCGGGGGGCAATCAGCCCCAGCATTTT. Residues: CSALDPGGNQPQHF.

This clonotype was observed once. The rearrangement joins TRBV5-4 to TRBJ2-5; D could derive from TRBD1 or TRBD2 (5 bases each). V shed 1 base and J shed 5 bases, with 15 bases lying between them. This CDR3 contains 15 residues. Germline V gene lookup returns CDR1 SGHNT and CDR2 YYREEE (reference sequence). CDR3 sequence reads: CASSLWLLEGETQYF. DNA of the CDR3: TGTGCCAGCAGCTTGTGGCTCCTAGAGGGGGAGACCCAGTACTTC. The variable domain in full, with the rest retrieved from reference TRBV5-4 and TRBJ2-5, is ETGVTQSPTHLIKTRGQQVTLRCSSQSGHNTVSWYQQALGQGPQFIFQYYREEENGRGNFPPRFSGLQFPNYSSELNVNALELDDSALYLCASSLWLLEGETQYFGPGTRLLVL.

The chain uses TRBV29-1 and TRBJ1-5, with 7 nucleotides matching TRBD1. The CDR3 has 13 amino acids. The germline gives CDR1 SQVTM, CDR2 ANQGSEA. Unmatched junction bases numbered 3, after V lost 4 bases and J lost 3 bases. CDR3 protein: CSVGQGFNQPQHF. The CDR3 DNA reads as TGCAGCGTTGGACAGGGCTTCAATCAGCCCCAGCATTTT.

Here the CDR3 DNA reads TGTGCCAGCAGCTTAGCTGGCAGGGGGAAGGCTGAAGCTTTCTTT. This sequence encodes CASSLAGRGKAEAFF. The chain has TRBV11-2 and TRBJ1-1, with 7 bases aligning to TRBD1. CDR3 length: 15 residues. Germline V gene lookup returns CDR1 SGHAT and CDR2 FQNNGV. V lost 1 base, J lost 6 bases, and 8 bases stayed unmatched.

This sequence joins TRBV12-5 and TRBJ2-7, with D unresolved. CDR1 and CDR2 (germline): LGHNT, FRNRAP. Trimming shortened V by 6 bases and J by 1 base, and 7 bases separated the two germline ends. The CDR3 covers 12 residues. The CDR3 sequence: CASGELSYEQYF. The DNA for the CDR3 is TGTGCTAGTGGGGAACTTTCCTACGAGCAGTACTTC.

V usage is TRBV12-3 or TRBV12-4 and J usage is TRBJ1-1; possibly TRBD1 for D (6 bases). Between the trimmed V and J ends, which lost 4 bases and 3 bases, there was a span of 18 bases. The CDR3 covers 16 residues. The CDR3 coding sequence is TGTGCCAGCAGTTCCCGGGGGGGGCGGCCGGACACTGAAGCTTTCTTT. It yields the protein CASSSRGGRPDTEAFF.

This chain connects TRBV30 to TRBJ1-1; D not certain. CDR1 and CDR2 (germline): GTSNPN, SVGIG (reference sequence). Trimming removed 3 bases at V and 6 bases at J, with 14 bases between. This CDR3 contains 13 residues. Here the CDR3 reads CAWRSGRGAEAFF. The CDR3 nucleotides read TGTGCCTGGAGATCCGGACGTGGAGCTGAAGCTTTCTTT.

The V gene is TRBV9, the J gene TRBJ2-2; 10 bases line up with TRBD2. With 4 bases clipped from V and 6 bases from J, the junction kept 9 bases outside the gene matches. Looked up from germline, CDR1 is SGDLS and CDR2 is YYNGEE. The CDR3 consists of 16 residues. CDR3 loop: CASSTPLAGSAGELFF. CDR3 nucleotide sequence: TGTGCCAGCAGCACACCACTAGCGGGAAGCGCCGGGGAGCTGTTTTTT.

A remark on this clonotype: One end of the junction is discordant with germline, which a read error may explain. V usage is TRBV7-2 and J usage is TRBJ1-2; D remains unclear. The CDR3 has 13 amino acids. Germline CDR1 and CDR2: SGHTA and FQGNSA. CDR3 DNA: TGTGCCAGCAGCCTAGCGTCCCGGTATGGCTACACCTTC. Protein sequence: CASSLASRYGYTF. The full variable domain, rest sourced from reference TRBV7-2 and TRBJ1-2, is GAGVSQSPSNKVTEKGKDVELRCDPISGHTALYWYRQSLGQGLEFLIYFQGNSAPDKSGLPSDRFSAERTGGSVSTLTIQRTQQEDSAVYLCASSLASRYGYTFGSGTRLTVV.

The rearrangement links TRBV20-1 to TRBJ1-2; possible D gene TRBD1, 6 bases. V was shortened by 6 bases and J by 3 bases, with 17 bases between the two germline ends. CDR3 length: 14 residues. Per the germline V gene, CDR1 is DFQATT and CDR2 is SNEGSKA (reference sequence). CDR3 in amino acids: CSALGRGAYYGYTF. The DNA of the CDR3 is TGCAGTGCCCTGGGGCGGGGGGCTTACTATGGCTACACCTTC.

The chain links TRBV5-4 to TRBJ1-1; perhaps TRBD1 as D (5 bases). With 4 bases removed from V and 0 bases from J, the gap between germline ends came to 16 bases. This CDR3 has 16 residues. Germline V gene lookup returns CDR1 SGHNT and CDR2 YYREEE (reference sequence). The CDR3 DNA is TGTGCCAGCAGCATCCAGGGAGCTCCGATGAACACTGAAGCTTTCTTT. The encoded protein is CASSIQGAPMNTEAFF.

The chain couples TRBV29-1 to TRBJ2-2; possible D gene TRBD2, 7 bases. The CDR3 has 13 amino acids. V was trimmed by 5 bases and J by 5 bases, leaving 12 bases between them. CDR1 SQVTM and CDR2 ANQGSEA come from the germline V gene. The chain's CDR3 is CSVPRGGTGELFF. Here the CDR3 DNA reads TGCAGCGTTCCCAGGGGAGGGACCGGGGAGCTGTTTTTT.

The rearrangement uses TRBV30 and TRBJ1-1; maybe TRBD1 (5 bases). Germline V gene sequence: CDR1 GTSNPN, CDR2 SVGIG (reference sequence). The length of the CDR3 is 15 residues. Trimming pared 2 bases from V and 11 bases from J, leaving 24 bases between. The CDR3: CAWSPSGTSWTTAFF. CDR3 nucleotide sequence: TGTGCCTGGAGTCCTTCGGGGACTTCCTGGACGACCGCTTTCTTT.

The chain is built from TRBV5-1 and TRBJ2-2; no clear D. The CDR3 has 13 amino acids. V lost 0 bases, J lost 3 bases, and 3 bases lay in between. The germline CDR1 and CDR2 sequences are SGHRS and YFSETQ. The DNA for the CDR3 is TGCGCCAGCAGCTTGGAGGACACCGGGGAGCTGTTTTTT. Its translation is CASSLEDTGELFF.

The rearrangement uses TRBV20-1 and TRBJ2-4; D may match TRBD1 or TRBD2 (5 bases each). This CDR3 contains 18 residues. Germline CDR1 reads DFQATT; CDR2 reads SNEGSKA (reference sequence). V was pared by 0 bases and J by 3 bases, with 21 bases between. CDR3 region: CSARDLYGQGDSKNIQYF. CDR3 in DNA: TGCAGTGCTAGAGATTTGTATGGGCAGGGAGATAGCAAAAACATTCAGTACTTC.

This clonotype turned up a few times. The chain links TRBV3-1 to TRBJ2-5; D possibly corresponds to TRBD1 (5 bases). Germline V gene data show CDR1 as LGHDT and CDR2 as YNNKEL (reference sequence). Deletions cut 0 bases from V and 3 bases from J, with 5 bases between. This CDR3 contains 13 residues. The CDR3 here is CASSQDREETQYF. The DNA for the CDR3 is TGTGCCAGCAGCCAAGACAGGGAAGAGACCCAGTACTTC.

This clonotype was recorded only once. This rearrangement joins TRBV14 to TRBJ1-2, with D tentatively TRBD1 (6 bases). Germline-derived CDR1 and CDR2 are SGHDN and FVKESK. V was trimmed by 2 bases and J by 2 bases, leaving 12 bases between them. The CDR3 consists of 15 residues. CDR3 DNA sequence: TGTGCCAGCAGCCAATGGGGGGCGCTGAACTATGGCTACACCTTC. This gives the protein CASSQWGALNYGYTF.

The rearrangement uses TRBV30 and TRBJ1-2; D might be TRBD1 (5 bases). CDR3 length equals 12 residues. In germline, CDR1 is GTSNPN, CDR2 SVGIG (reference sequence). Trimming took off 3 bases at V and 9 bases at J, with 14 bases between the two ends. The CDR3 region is CAWSGVRASYTF. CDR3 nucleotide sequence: TGTGCCTGGAGCGGAGTCAGGGCCAGCTACACCTTC.

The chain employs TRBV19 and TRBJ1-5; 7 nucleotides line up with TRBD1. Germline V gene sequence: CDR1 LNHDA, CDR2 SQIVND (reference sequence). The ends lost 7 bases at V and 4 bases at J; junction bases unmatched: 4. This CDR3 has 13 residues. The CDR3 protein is CASNRDSNQPQHF. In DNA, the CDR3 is TGTGCCAGTAATCGGGACAGTAATCAGCCCCAGCATTTT.

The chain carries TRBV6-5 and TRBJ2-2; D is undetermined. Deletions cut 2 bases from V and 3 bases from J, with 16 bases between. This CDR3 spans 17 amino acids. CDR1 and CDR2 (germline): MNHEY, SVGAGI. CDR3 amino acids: CASSYPLDREYTGELFF. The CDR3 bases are TGTGCCAGCAGTTACCCTCTAGACCGAGAGTACACCGGGGAGCTGTTTTTT.

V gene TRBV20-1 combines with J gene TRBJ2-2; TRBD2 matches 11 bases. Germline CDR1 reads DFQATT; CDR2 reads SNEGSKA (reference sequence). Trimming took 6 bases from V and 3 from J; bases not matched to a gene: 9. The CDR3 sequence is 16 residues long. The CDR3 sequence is CSAGPGTSGDTGELFF. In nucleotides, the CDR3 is TGCAGTGCGGGCCCTGGGACTAGCGGAGACACCGGGGAGCTGTTTTTT.

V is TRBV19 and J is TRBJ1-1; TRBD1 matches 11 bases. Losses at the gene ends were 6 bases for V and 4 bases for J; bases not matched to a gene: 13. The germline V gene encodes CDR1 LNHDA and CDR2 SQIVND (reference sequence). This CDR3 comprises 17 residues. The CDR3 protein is CASRSARLGQGGTEAFF. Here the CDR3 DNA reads TGTGCCAGTAGGTCCGCACGGCTGGGACAGGGGGGCACTGAAGCTTTCTTT.

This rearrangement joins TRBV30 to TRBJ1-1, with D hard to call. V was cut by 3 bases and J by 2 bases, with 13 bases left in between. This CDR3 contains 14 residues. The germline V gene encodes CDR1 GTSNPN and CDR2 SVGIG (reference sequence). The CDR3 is CAWRFRRANTEAFF. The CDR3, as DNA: TGTGCCTGGAGATTCCGAAGGGCCAACACTGAAGCTTTCTTT. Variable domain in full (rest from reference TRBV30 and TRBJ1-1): SQTIHQWPATLVQPVGSPLSLECTVEGTSNPNLYWYRQAAGRGLQLLFYSVGIGQISSEVPQNLSASRPQDRQFILSSKKLLLSDSGFYLCAWRFRRANTEAFFGQGTRLTVV.